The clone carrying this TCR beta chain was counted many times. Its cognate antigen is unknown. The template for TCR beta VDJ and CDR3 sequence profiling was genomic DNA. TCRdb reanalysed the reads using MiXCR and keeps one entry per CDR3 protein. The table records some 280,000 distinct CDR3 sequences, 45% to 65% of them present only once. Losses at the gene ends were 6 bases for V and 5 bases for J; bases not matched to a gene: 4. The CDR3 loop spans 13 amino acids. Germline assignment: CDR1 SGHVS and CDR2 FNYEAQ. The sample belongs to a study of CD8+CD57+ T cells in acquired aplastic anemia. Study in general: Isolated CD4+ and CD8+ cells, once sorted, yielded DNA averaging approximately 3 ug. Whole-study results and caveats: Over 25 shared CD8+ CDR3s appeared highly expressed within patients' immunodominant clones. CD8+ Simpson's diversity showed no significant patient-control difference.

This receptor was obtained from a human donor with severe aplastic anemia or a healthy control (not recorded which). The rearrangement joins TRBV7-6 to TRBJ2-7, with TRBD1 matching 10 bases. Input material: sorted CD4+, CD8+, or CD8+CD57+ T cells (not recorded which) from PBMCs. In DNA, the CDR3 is TGTGCCAGCAGTTTGGGACAGGGGAACGAGCAGTACTTC. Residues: CASSLGQGNEQYF.